The sequence of this T cell receptor (beta chain) was determined in a study of neoadjuvant anti-PD-1 for oral cavity cancer. Study summary: Non-progressing patients received a fourth nivolumab dose near day 43, then surgery on days 50-56.

V gave up 5 bases and J gave up 2 bases, with 9 bases separating them. CDR1 SGHTA and CDR2 FQGTGA come from the germline V gene. CDR3 length: 13 residues. Generated by immunoSEQ multiplex PCR, the TCRdb table keeps only in-frame clones and is missing some. The repertoire holds about 8,000 clones, with 70% as singletons. Specified time point: after neoadjuvant nivolumab, at surgical resection. Sequenced here: PBMCs, sampled after nivolumab (anti-PD-1) treatment. This chain connects TRBV7-3 to TRBJ2-5; D is perhaps TRBD1 (5 bases). This sequence was found in a person aged 40 to 85 with oral cavity squamous cell carcinoma. CDR3 nucleotide sequence: TGTGCCAGCAGCCCAGGGTTACAAGAGACCCAGTACTTC. Translating gives CASSPGLQETQYF. The full variable domain, completed using reference TRBV7-3 and TRBJ2-5, is GAGVSQTPSNKVTEKGKYVELRCDPISGHTALYWYRQSLGQGPEFLIYFQGTGAADDSGLPNDRFFAVRPEGSVSTLKIQRTERGDSAVYLCASSPGLQETQYFGPGTRLLVL.